This record concerns one TCR beta chain sequence. Self-reported history from a screening survey and questionnaire set each donor's cohort. For recovered donors of Cohort 3, there were two negative PCRs, clearance, or symptom resolution. This sample was taken from a study of blood T cell repertoires in COVID-19. Germline V CDR1 and CDR2: MNHEY, SVGAGI. This CDR3 contains 15 residues. The V and J ends lost 5 bases and 1 base respectively, with 12 bases between them. Clones were sequenced by immunoSEQ multiplex PCR, and TCRdb holds only the in-frame ones, with some missing. The sample shows about 480,000 clones, 85% to 90% of them seen only once.

V gene TRBV6-5 combines with J gene TRBJ2-1; D not certain. The sequence was obtained from a woman aged 40 to 50 who had recovered from COVID-19. Material: PBMCs or T cells enriched from blood (not recorded which). The CDR3: CASSPREKSYNEQFF. The CDR3 DNA sequence: TGTGCCAGCAGTCCGCGAGAAAAATCCTACAATGAGCAGTTCTTC.